The present entry profiles one T cell receptor beta chain with its context. The germline V and J ends were trimmed by 0 bases and 6 bases, with 10 bases remaining between them. The germline gives CDR1 MNHEY, CDR2 SVGAGI. There are 14 residues in the CDR3. The data derive from a study of PD-1 blockade in mismatch repair-deficient tumors. Here immunoSEQ multiplex PCR was the method, and the copy in TCRdb shows in-frame clones only, minus some. The sample shows about 100,000 clones, approximately 80% of them seen only once. Every patient had mismatch repair deficiency by PCR or immunohistochemistry. The chain links TRBV6-5 to TRBJ2-3; D may correspond to TRBD1 or TRBD2 (5 bases each). This receptor was obtained from an adult with mismatch repair-deficient cancer. Sequencing used peripheral blood, obtained 36 weeks after starting pembrolizumab. The CDR3 DNA reads TGTGCCAGCAGTTACTCGGGACGCGCGGATACGCAGTATTTT. Protein sequence: CASSYSGRADTQYF.